This TCR beta chain derives from a study of blood T cell repertoires in COVID-19. Study-wide background: Material from acute and convalescent COVID-19 was sourced from the United States, Italy and Spain. Nucleic acid was either cDNA or gDNA, and it came from T cells, B-cell-depleted T cells, or PBMCs.

Per the original methods: Amplification of reference gene primers provided the estimated nucleated cell counts. Using immunoSEQ multiplex PCR, the repertoire was profiled, and TCRdb retains in-frame clones only, with some absent. Clone size and V and J calls were adopted from that table, with D and trimming inferred from the DNA. This table has 150,000 or so clones, 84% appearing once. The V end lost 3 bases, the J end lost 0 bases, and 8 bases lay between the germline ends. The CDR3 consists of 14 residues. CDR1 is MDHEN and CDR2 is SYDVKM in the germline V gene. The sequence was collected from a woman aged 55-75 years with acute or convalescent COVID-19. The chain carries TRBV28 and TRBJ1-1; possibly TRBD1 for D (5 bases). The sample was peripheral blood. The DNA for the CDR3 is TGTGCCAGCAGTTTTAGGGGTTTGAACACTGAAGCTTTCTTT. Translation: CASSFRGLNTEAFF.